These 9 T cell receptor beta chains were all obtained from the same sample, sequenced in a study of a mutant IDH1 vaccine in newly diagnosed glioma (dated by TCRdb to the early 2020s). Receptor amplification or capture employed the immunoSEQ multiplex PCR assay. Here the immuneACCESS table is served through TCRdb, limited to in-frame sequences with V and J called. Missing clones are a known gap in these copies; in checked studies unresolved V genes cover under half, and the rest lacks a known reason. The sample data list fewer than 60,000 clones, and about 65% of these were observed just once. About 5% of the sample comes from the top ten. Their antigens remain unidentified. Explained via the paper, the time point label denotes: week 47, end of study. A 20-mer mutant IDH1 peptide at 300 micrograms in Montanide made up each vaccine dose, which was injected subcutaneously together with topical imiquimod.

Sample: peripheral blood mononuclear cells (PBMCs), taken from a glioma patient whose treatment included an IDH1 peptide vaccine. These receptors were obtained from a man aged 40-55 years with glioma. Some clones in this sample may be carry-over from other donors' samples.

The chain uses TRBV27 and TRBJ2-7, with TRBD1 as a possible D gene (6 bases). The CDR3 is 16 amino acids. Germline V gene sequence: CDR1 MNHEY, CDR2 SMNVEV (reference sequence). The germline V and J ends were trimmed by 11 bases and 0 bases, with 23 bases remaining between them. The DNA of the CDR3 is TGTGCCGTCGCTCGGACAGCCTTAGGGAGCTCCTACGAGCAGTACTTC. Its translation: CAVARTALGSSYEQYF.

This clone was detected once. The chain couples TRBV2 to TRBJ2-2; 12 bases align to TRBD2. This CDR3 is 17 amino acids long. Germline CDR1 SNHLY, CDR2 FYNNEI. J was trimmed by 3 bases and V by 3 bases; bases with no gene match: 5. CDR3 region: CASSDLAGGLDTGELFF. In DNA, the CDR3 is TGTGCCAGCAGTGACCTAGCGGGGGGGCTGGACACCGGGGAGCTGTTTTTT.

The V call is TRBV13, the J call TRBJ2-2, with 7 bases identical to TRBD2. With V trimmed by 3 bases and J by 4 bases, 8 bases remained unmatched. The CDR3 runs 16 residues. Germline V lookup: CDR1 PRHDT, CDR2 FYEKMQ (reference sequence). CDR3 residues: CASSFSGSSLTGELFF. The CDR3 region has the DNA TGTGCCAGCAGCTTTAGCGGGTCCAGCCTCACCGGGGAGCTGTTTTTT.

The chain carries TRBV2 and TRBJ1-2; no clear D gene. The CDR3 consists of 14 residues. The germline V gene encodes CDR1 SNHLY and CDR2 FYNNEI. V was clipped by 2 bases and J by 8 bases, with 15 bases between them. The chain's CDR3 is CASSERSSLMGYTF. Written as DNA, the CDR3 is TGTGCCAGCAGTGAACGGTCATCCCTCATGGGCTACACCTTC.

The CDR3 protein is CASNSGLAGQETQYF. CDR3 nucleotides: TGCGCCAGCAACTCCGGACTAGCGGGGCAAGAGACCCAGTACTTC. This chain links TRBV10-2 with TRBJ2-5, with 12 bases matching TRBD2. The CDR3 has 15 residues. Trimming took 7 bases from V and 2 from J; bases not matched to a gene: 5. Germline V gene sequence: CDR1 WSHSY, CDR2 SAAADI.

This chain's CDR3 is CASRSTDNYEQYF. For the CDR3, the DNA is TGTGCCAGCAGATCCACCGATAACTACGAGCAGTACTTC. The gene calls are TRBV11-2 and TRBJ2-7; D gene uncertain. The CDR3 has 13 residues. V dropped 6 bases and J dropped 3 bases, with 12 bases sitting between them. Looked up from germline, CDR1 is SGHAT and CDR2 is FQNNGV.

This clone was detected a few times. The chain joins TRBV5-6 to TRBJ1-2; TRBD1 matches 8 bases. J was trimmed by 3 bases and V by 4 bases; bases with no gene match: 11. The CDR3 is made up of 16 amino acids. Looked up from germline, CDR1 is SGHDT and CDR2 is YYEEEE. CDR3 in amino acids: CASSLPQGGKDYGYTF. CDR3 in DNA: TGTGCCAGCAGCCTCCCACAGGGGGGTAAGGACTATGGCTACACCTTC.

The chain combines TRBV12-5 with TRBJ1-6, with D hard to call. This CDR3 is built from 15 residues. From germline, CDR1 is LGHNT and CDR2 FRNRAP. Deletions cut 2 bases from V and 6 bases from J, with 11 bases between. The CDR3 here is CASGLIGRGNSPLHF. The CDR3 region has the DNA TGTGCTAGTGGTTTGATCGGACGGGGTAATTCACCCCTCCACTTT.

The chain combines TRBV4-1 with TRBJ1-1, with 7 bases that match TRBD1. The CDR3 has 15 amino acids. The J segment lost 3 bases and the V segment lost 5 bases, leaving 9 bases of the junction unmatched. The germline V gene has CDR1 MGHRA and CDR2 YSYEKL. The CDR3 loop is CASSVTGLGDTEAFF. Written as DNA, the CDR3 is TGCGCCAGCAGCGTGACAGGGTTAGGGGACACTGAAGCTTTCTTT.